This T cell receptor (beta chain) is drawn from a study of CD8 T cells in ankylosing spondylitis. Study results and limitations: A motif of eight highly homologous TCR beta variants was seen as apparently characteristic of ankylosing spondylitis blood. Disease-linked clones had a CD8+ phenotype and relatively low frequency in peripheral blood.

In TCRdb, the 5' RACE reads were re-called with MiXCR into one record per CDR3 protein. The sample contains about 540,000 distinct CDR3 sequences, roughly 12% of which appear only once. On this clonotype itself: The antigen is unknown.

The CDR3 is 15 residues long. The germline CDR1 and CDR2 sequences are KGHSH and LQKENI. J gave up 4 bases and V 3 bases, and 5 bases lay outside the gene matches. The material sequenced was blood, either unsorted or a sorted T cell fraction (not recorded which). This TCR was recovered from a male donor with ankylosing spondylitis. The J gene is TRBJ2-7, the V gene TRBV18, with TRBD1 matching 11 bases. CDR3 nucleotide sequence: TGTGCCAGCTCACCCCGGACAGGGGGCTGGTACGAGCAGTACGTC. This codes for CASSPRTGGWYEQYV.